The 19 T cell receptor beta chains below all came from one sample that was sequenced in a study of T cell clonality in common variable immunodeficiency. Generated by immunoSEQ multiplex PCR, the TCRdb table keeps only in-frame clones and is missing some. The sample presents about 43,000 clones, none singletons. The sample taken for sequencing was peripheral blood mononuclear cells. All receptors derive from a person aged 18 to 75 in good health.

This clone was seen at least ten times. The observed sequence ends 3 residues before the CDR3 terminus, with the missing tail filled in from the germline J gene. This chain joins TRBV11-3 and TRBJ2-5, with 12 bases matching TRBD2. This CDR3 contains 15 residues. Germline assignment: CDR1 SGHNT and CDR2 YENEEA. J gave up 5 bases and V 5 bases, and 6 bases lay outside the gene matches. CDR3 bases read: TGTGCCAGCAGCGCTGGACTAGCGGGAAGGGAGACC. Its translation: CASSAGLAGRET. The complete CDR3 reads CASSAGLAGRETQYF.

Only a few counts were recorded for this clone. The read terminates 3 residues ahead of where the CDR3 ends, so the germline J gene completes it. The chain combines TRBV19 with TRBJ1-2; D is unresolved. CDR1 and CDR2 (germline): LNHDA, SQIVND (reference sequence). This CDR3 contains 15 residues. Partial CDR3 DNA: TGTGCCAGTAGTAGAGGACTAGCGCCATCCTACGAC. It encodes CASSRGLAPSYD. The entire CDR3 protein reads CASSRGLAPSYDYTF. The full variable domain, its missing parts supplied by reference TRBV19 and TRBJ1-2, is DGGITQSPKYLFRKEGQNVTLSCEQNLNHDAMYWYRQDPGQGLRLIYYSQIVNDFQKGDIAEGYSVSREKKESFPLTVTSAQKNPTAFYLCASSRGLAPSYDYTFGSGTRLTVV.

This clone was picked up many times. The read ends 3 residues early relative to the CDR3; the germline J gene fills the gap. This sequence joins TRBV12-3 or TRBV12-4 and TRBJ1-6, with 9 nucleotides matching TRBD1. The CDR3 extends over 14 amino acids. The J segment lost 8 bases and the V segment lost 6 bases, leaving 5 bases of the junction unmatched. The sequenced CDR3 bases are TGTGCCAGCAGCCGTACAGGGGGCGATTCACCC. Its translation: CASSRTGGDSP. In full, the CDR3 is CASSRTGGDSPLHF.

This clone was recorded at least ten times. The read comes to an end 3 residues before the CDR3 does, leaving the germline J gene to fill in the end. J is TRBJ2-1 and V is TRBV20-1; 13 positions match TRBD2. With V trimmed by 5 bases and J by 1 base, 8 bases remained unmatched. The CDR3 consists of 17 residues. From germline, CDR1 is DFQATT and CDR2 SNEGSKA (reference sequence). The sequenced CDR3 bases are TGCAGTGCTCCCTCCGGACTAGCGGGGGATTCCTACAATGAG. Protein product: CSAPSGLAGDSYNE. The full CDR3 sequence reads CSAPSGLAGDSYNEQFF.

This clone has ten or more counts. The read terminates 3 residues ahead of where the CDR3 ends, so the germline J gene completes it. The chain joins TRBV6-1 to TRBJ1-4, with 7 nucleotides matching TRBD1. Germline CDR1 MNHNS, CDR2 SASEGT. The CDR3 is 16 amino acids. V lost 1 base and J lost 6; bases outside the gene matches: 8. The chain's CDR3 is CASSEGQGEGYEKLFF. The sequenced part of the CDR3 DNA is TGTGCCAGCAGTGAAGGCCAGGGGGAAGGATATGAAAAA.

This clone occurred many times. The CDR3 extends 3 residues past the end of the read, so its final part is completed from the germline J gene. The chain employs TRBV20-1 and TRBJ2-2; 10 bases align to TRBD1. Germline lookup yields CDR1 DFQATT and CDR2 SNEGSKA (reference sequence). V lost 2 bases and J lost 6; bases outside the gene matches: 9. CDR3 length: 16 amino acids. The sequenced part of the CDR3 DNA is TGCAGTGCTAGACAAGTGGGACAGGGGTCTTCCGGGGAG. Residues: CSARQVGQGSSGE. The entire CDR3 protein reads CSARQVGQGSSGELFF.

This clone was detected ten times or more. The read gets to within 3 residues of the CDR3 end, and the germline J gene fills in the rest. The genes are TRBV6-1 and TRBJ1-2, with D possibly matching TRBD1 (5 bases). Germline-derived CDR1 and CDR2 are MNHNS and SASEGT. With 3 bases removed from V and 2 bases from J, the gap between germline ends came to 10 bases. The CDR3 spans 14 residues. The covered CDR3 bases are TGTGCCAGCAGTGAGGCCCGGGGGAACTATGGC. Translating gives CASSEARGNYG. The entire CDR3 reads CASSEARGNYGYTF.

This clone was detected only a few times. Read coverage stops 3 residues before the CDR3 terminus; the germline J gene supplies the remainder. The V call is TRBV5-1, the J call TRBJ2-1; TRBD1 agrees at 8 bases. Trimming took 0 bases from V and 5 from J; bases not matched to a gene: 13. Germline-derived CDR1 and CDR2 are SGHRS and YFSETQ. The CDR3 is 18 amino acids. CDR3 loop: CASSLGIPGGRTHNEQFF. The DNA read from the CDR3 is TGCGCCAGCAGCTTGGGTATTCCAGGGGGCCGAACCCACAATGAG. Full variable domain (missing parts from reference TRBV5-1 and TRBJ2-1): KAGVTQTPRYLIKTRGQQVTLSCSPISGHRSVSWYQQTPGQGLQFLFEYFSETQRNKGNFPGRFSGRQFSNSRSEMNVSTLELGDSALYLCASSLGIPGGRTHNEQFFGPGTRLTVL.

This clone was seen repeatedly, ten times or more. The read gets to within 3 residues of the CDR3 end, and the germline J gene fills in the rest. The chain combines TRBV19 with TRBJ2-3; 7 positions match TRBD1. The germline gives CDR1 LNHDA, CDR2 SQIVND (reference sequence). The V gene end was trimmed by 10 bases and the J gene end by 6 bases; junction bases not matched to a gene: 7. This CDR3 contains 12 residues. The part of the CDR3 DNA that was read is TGTGCCACTAATGACAGGGATGATACG. Translation: CATNDRDDT. The complete CDR3 protein is CATNDRDDTQYF.

The CDR3 DNA, read in part, is TGTGCCAGTAGTATAGAGCAGCGGACTGAA. Its protein product is CASSIEQRTE. The whole CDR3 sequence reads CASSIEQRTEAFF. The chain links TRBV19 to TRBJ1-1; D is undetermined. The read terminates 3 residues ahead of where the CDR3 ends, so the germline J gene completes it. Per the germline V gene, CDR1 is LNHDA and CDR2 is SQIVND (reference sequence). The CDR3 is 13 residues long. The germline V and J ends were trimmed by 0 bases and 5 bases, with 7 bases remaining between them.

In its sample, this clone ranks as medium-sized. The read ends 3 residues shy of where the CDR3 ends; the end is completed using the germline J gene. The chain combines TRBV29-1 with TRBJ2-3, with D hard to call. Per germline, CDR1 SQVTM and CDR2 ANQGSEA. The CDR3 runs to 12 residues. The V gene lost 2 bases and the J gene lost 0 bases, with 3 bases spanning the gap. The sequenced CDR3 bases are TGCAGCGTTGAACCGAGCACAGATACG. Its protein is CSVEPSTDT. The complete CDR3 protein is CSVEPSTDTQYF.

This clone has a count of ten or more. The sequenced part of the CDR3 DNA is TGTGCCAGCAGCTCAGACAGGCGCAATGAG. Translation gives CASSSDRRNE. Given in full, the CDR3 is CASSSDRRNEQFF. The rearrangement links TRBV13 to TRBJ2-1; D might be TRBD1 (6 bases). The sequence runs out 3 residues before the end of the CDR3; the remainder is reconstructed from the germline J gene. The CDR3 contains 13 residues. The ends were cut back, 4 bases at V and 6 bases at J, with 10 bases in the middle. From germline, CDR1 is PRHDT and CDR2 FYEKMQ (reference sequence).

In its sample, this clone was seen many times. The read ends 3 residues shy of where the CDR3 ends; the end is completed using the germline J gene. The chain couples TRBV13 to TRBJ1-1; D may be TRBD1 (6 bases). CDR1 and CDR2 (germline): PRHDT, FYEKMQ (reference sequence). CDR3 length: 15 amino acids. Trimming took off 5 bases at V and 4 bases at J, with 17 bases between the two ends. CDR3 protein: CASSPPGQWGTEAFF. The part of the CDR3 DNA that was read is TGTGCCAGCAGCCCACCAGGACAGTGGGGCACTGAA.

About this clone: Sequencing ends 3 residues short of the CDR3 end; the germline J gene provides the rest. V usage is TRBV10-2 and J usage is TRBJ2-3; TRBD2 aligns across 11 bases. This CDR3 is built from 13 residues. Germline lookup yields CDR1 WSHSY and CDR2 SAAADI. V was clipped by 8 bases and J by 6 bases; unmatched bases: 4. Partial CDR3 DNA: TGCGCCAGCGGGGTAGCGGGAGGGGATACG. Translated: CASGVAGGDT. The full CDR3 reads CASGVAGGDTQYF.

This clone was detected many times. The read ends 3 residues early relative to the CDR3; the germline J gene fills the gap. The V and J genes are TRBV7-9 and TRBJ1-1, with TRBD1 identical over 7 bases. CDR1 and CDR2 from the germline V gene are SEHNR and FQNEAQ (reference sequence). V shed 6 bases and J 4 bases; nucleotides not matched to a gene: 8. The CDR3 is 14 residues long. The CDR3 region is CASRRQGISTEAFF. Incomplete CDR3 DNA: TGTGCCAGCAGACGACAGGGAATAAGCACTGAA.

This clone was seen ten or more times. Sequencing ends 3 residues short of the CDR3 end; the germline J gene provides the rest. V and J are TRBV4-1 and TRBJ1-2, with TRBD1 identical over 8 bases. This CDR3 has 17 residues. Germline CDR1 and CDR2: MGHRA and YSYEKL. Trimming cost V 6 bases and J 2 bases; bases outside gene matches: 14. The CDR3 is CASRYHAGGQENYGYTF. The CDR3 DNA, read in part, is TGCGCCAGCAGATACCATGCTGGGGGACAGGAAAACTATGGC.

This clone was counted ten times or more. The CDR3 end is not reached by the read, which stops 3 residues before it; the germline J gene fills it in. The chain is built from TRBV18 and TRBJ1-1; D may be TRBD1 (6 bases). CDR3 length: 17 amino acids. Between the trimmed V and J ends, which lost 5 bases and 4 bases, there was a span of 23 bases. CDR1 KGHSH and CDR2 LQKENI come from the germline V gene. The chain's CDR3 is CASSVSAGQGRVTEAFF. The DNA read from the CDR3 is TGTGCCAGCTCAGTATCAGCAGGGCAGGGGCGGGTCACTGAA.

This clone was observed at least ten times. Coverage ceases 3 residues before the CDR3 finishes, and the germline J gene fills in the end. The chain couples TRBV12-3 or TRBV12-4 to TRBJ2-7; 14 nucleotides agree with TRBD2. The CDR3 length is 14 residues. V gave up 6 bases and J gave up 4 bases; unmatched junction bases: 2. The sequenced CDR3 bases are TGTGCCAGCAGGGGGACTAGCGGGGGATACGAG. Protein: CASRGTSGGYE. The CDR3 in its entirety is CASRGTSGGYEQYF.

This clone appeared many times. The read ends 3 residues shy of where the CDR3 ends; the end is completed using the germline J gene. This chain connects TRBV19 to TRBJ2-1; the D call may be TRBD1 or TRBD2 (5 bases each). The CDR3 runs 15 residues. Germline V gene lookup returns CDR1 LNHDA and CDR2 SQIVND (reference sequence). The V end was cut by 4 bases, the J end by 0 bases, with 10 bases between. Here the CDR3 reads CASSSEGSSYNEQFF. Partial CDR3 DNA: TGTGCCAGTAGTAGTGAGGGGAGCTCCTACAATGAG.